Listed here are 15 T cell receptor beta chains from one sample, sequenced in a study of CD8 T cells in Susac syndrome. Reverse transcription of about 0.45 to 1 ug RNA used random hexamers. TCRdb reprocessed the immunoSEQ multiplex PCR reads via MiXCR and lists one record per CDR3 protein. This sample has approximately 230,000 distinct CDR3 sequences, with approximately 92% found just once. Sequenced: CD4+ T cells from PBMCs. The source is a human donor with multiple sclerosis.

This clonotype was observed once. V is TRBV7-8 and J is TRBJ2-7; D is unclear. The CDR3 length is 15 residues. Between the trimmed V and J ends, which lost 1 base and 2 bases, there was a span of 12 bases. Germline CDR1 SGHVS, CDR2 FQNEAQ. CDR3 in DNA: TGTGCCAGCAGCTTAGTGCCAGACCCTACCTACGAGCAGTACGTC. Its protein product is CASSLVPDPTYEQYV.

V gene TRBV5-1 combines with J gene TRBJ2-5, with 9 bases aligning to TRBD2. The CDR3 extends over 15 amino acids. After removal of 4 bases from V and 5 bases from J, the junction contained 9 bases not matched to a gene. Germline V gives CDR1 SGHRS, CDR2 YFSETQ. The DNA for the CDR3 is TGCGCCAGCAGCGCGAGGGGACTAGCACGGGAGACCCAGTACTTC. This gives the protein CASSARGLARETQYF.

V and J are TRBV12-3 or TRBV12-4 and TRBJ1-4; D is unclear. Between the trimmed V and J ends, which lost 4 bases and 0 bases, there was a span of 9 bases. CDR3 length equals 15 residues. DNA for the CDR3: TGTGCCAGCAGTTACAGAGGCGCAACTAATGAAAAACTGTTTTTT. Residues: CASSYRGATNEKLFF.

This chain joins TRBV29-1 and TRBJ1-2; 8 bases are a match to TRBD1. V trimming: 3 bases; J trimming: 4 bases; junction bases outside the gene matches: 10. The CDR3 consists of 15 residues. Germline loops: CDR1 SQVTM, CDR2 ANQGSEA. Here the CDR3 reads CSVDSLPGGSYGYTF. The CDR3 nucleotides are TGCAGCGTTGACTCCCTCCCAGGGGGCAGCTATGGCTACACCTTC.

The chain carries TRBV20-1 and TRBJ2-5, with 11 bases matching TRBD2. V gave up 2 bases and J gave up 5 bases; unmatched junction bases: 7. CDR1 and CDR2 from the germline V gene are DFQATT and SNEGSKA (reference sequence). The CDR3 extends over 15 amino acids. The DNA for the CDR3 is TGCAGTGCTAGATTTAGCGGGGGGGCTATGGAGACCCAGTACTTC. Translating gives CSARFSGGAMETQYF.

The rearrangement uses TRBV20-1 and TRBJ1-1; no clear D gene. V lost 5 bases and J lost 3, with 16 bases in between. The CDR3 totals 14 residues. Germline CDR1 and CDR2: DFQATT and SNEGSKA (reference sequence). CDR3 loop: CSARRPGGDTEAFF. For the CDR3, the DNA is TGCAGTGCTCGCCGTCCCGGTGGGGACACTGAAGCTTTCTTT.

This clonotype appeared once. V usage is TRBV3-1 and J usage is TRBJ1-1, with D possibly TRBD1 on 5 matching bases. CDR1 is LGHDT, CDR2 YNNKEL, per germline (reference sequence). Trimming took 4 bases from V and 4 from J, leaving 16 bases between them. The CDR3 spans 15 residues. The CDR3 loop is CASSPGRGFGTEAFF. DNA for the CDR3: TGTGCCAGCAGCCCTGGGCGGGGGTTCGGCACTGAAGCTTTCTTT.

The J gene is TRBJ2-5, the V gene TRBV5-1, with D unresolved. Germline V gives CDR1 SGHRS, CDR2 YFSETQ. The CDR3 is made up of 16 amino acids. Trimming removed 5 bases at V and 4 bases at J, with 21 bases between. The CDR3 nucleotides read TGCGCCAGCAGGTCCCAACAAGATCTGTGGAGAGAGACCCAGTACTTC. Translating gives CASRSQQDLWRETQYF.

The V and J genes are TRBV29-1 and TRBJ2-1; D remains ambiguous. From germline, CDR1 is SQVTM and CDR2 ANQGSEA. The V and J ends lost 5 bases and 8 bases respectively, with 10 bases between them. CDR3 length equals 11 residues. The CDR3 is CSVRPSDEQFF. The CDR3 region has the DNA TGCAGCGTTAGGCCGAGCGATGAGCAGTTCTTC.

A note on this clonotype: A junction boundary mismatches the germline segment, possibly from a read error. The chain recombines TRBV4-1 with TRBJ1-2; 7 bases line up with TRBD1. The CDR3 is 16 residues long. CDR1 MGHRA and CDR2 YSYEKL come from the germline V gene. Written as DNA, the CDR3 is TGCGCCAGCAGGCAAGTGGCGGACAGGCGTCGATATGGCTACACCTTC. Its protein is CASRQVADRRRYGYTF.

The gene calls are TRBV5-6 and TRBJ1-1, with a weak D call TRBD1 (5 bases). In germline, CDR1 is SGHDT, CDR2 YYEEEE. V lost 0 bases and J lost 0, with 9 bases in between. The CDR3 totals 15 residues. CDR3 coding DNA: TGTGCCAGCAGCTTGGAGGGAGGGGTGAACACTGAAGCTTTCTTT. It translates to CASSLEGGVNTEAFF.

This chain joins TRBV12-3 or TRBV12-4 and TRBJ1-3, with D tentatively TRBD1 (5 bases). The germline V and J ends were trimmed by 0 bases and 0 bases, with 9 bases remaining between them. This CDR3 is 16 amino acids long. The CDR3: CASSLAGTGSGNTIYF. The CDR3, as DNA: TGTGCCAGCAGTTTAGCGGGGACGGGCTCTGGAAACACCATATATTTT.

The V gene is TRBV11-2, the J gene TRBJ1-3, with 10 bases fitting TRBD1. After removal of 3 bases from V and 4 bases from J, the junction contained 3 bases not matched to a gene. Germline values: CDR1 SGHAT, CDR2 FQNNGV. The CDR3 has 15 amino acids. The CDR3 loop is CASSLDRGLGNTIYF. CDR3 bases: TGTGCCAGCAGCTTGGACAGGGGGTTAGGAAACACCATATATTTT.

This clonotype was seen once. The chain combines TRBV2 with TRBJ2-7, with 7 bases lining up with TRBD2. Trimming took 6 bases from V and 6 from J; bases not matched to a gene: 11. CDR1 is SNHLY, CDR2 FYNNEI, per germline. The CDR3 consists of 14 residues. CDR3 nucleotide sequence: TGTGCCAGCAGACCTGGGGCGGGAGCTGGCGAGCAGTACGTC. As protein: CASRPGAGAGEQYV.

This clonotype was picked up one time. The chain uses TRBV20-1 and TRBJ2-7, with TRBD2 matching over 9 bases. CDR3 length: 14 amino acids. Per germline, CDR1 DFQATT and CDR2 SNEGSKA (reference sequence). After removal of 6 bases from V and 5 bases from J, the junction contained 11 bases not matched to a gene. CDR3 nucleotides: TGCAGTGCCCCGCGGGGGGGCCGTTTCGACGAGCAGTACTTC. This sequence encodes CSAPRGGRFDEQYF.